The present T cell receptor beta chain was sequenced within a study of CD8 T cells in ankylosing spondylitis. General study findings and limits: Under 10 highly homologous variants formed a TCR beta motif that appeared characteristic of ankylosing spondylitis blood. Relatively scarce in peripheral blood, disease-linked clones were CD8+.

This CDR3 comprises 13 residues. Per germline, CDR1 SNHLY and CDR2 FYNNEI. The V and J ends lost 7 bases and 4 bases respectively, with 10 bases between them. One entry per CDR3 protein, called by TCRdb with MiXCR from the 5' RACE reads. Of more than 250,000 distinct CDR3 sequences in the sample, more than 9% were seen once. This clonotype occurred many times. Its antigen is currently unknown. The material sequenced was blood, either unsorted or a sorted T cell fraction (not recorded which). This receptor was obtained from a female donor with ankylosing spondylitis or in good health (not recorded which). V usage is TRBV2 and J usage is TRBJ1-4; no clear D gene. The CDR3 sequence is CASIQELNEKLFF. In DNA, the CDR3 is TGTGCCAGCATACAAGAACTTAATGAAAAACTGTTTTTT.